This TCR beta chain was identified during a study of blood T cell repertoires in COVID-19. On the study more broadly: Acute-phase and convalescent COVID-19 samples originated in the United States, Italy and Spain.

This table comes from immunoSEQ multiplex PCR, and its TCRdb copy is limited to in-frame clones, with some not included. Of a few hundred thousand clones in the sample, roughly 88% are singletons; the top ten hold about 3%. V lost 1 base and J lost 5, with 15 bases in between. CDR1 is SGHAT and CDR2 is FQDESV in the germline V gene (reference sequence). The CDR3 is 15 residues long. This clonotype was obtained from a woman in her twenties or thirties with active or convalescent COVID-19. Sample: peripheral blood. This sequence joins TRBV11-1 and TRBJ2-7; no definite D call. This CDR3 reads CASSLDLGLPHEQYF. Written as DNA, the CDR3 is TGTGCCAGCAGCTTAGATCTGGGCCTGCCCCACGAGCAGTACTTC.